The source of this T cell receptor (beta chain) is a study of T-cell memory formation after mild COVID-19. Study context: Clusters were largely donor specific.

Broader study findings: Mostly located in CM and EM were contracting CD4+ clones, with contracting CD8+ clones located in EMRA. Pre-infection memory harbored some responding clones, suggesting cross-reactive memory joined.

The 5'RACE method, run with constant-segment primers, produced TCR alpha and TCR beta cDNA libraries (carrying sample barcodes and UMIs). TCRdb used MiXCR to reprocess the 5' RACE reads, holding one entry per CDR3 protein. The sample lists 400,000 to 500,000 distinct CDR3 sequences; over 15% were seen once. For this clonotype: Its target is not known. The junction does not match germline at one end; this may be a read error.

Germline values: CDR1 SQVTM, CDR2 ANQGSEA. The CDR3 has 16 amino acids. This chain joins TRBV29-1 and TRBJ1-1, with 7 bases that match TRBD1. Material for sequencing was PBMCs or a T cell subset sorted from them (not recorded which). This TCR came from a man aged 18 to 29 who had mild COVID-19 (a few samples of this study predate the infection). Cell type and time point are not known. CDR3 sequence reads: CSVRGVEGAWGTEDFF. The CDR3 nucleotides are TGCAGCGTCCGGGGTGTGGAGGGGGCTTGGGGCACTGAAGATTTCTTT.